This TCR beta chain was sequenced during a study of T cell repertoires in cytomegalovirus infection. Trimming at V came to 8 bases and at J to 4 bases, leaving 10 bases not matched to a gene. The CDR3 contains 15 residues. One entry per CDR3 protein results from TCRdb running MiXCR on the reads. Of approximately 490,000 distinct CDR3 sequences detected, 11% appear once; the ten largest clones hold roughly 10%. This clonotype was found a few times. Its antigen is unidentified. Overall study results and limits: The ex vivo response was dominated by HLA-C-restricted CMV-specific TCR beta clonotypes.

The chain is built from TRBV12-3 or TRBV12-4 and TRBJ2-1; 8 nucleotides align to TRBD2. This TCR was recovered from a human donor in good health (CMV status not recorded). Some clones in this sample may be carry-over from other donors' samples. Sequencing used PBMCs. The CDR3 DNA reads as TGTGCCAGCCTCCCGGCAAGCGGGGGTTACAATGAGCAGTTCTTC. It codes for CASLPASGGYNEQFF.